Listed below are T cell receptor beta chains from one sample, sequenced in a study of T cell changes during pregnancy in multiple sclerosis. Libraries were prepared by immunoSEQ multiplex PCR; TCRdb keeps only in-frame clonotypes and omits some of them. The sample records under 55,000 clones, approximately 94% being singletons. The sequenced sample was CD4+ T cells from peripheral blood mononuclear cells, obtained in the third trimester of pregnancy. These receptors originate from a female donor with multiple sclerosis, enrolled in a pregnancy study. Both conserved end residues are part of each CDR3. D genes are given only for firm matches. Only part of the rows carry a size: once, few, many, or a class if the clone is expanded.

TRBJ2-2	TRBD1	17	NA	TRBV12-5	CASGLTPDRVRGGELFF	TGTGCTAGTGGTTTGACCCCGGACAGGGTGCGGGGCGGGGAGCTGTTTTTT
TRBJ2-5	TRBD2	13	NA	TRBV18	CASSPGLGETQYF	TGTGCCAGCTCACCCGGACTAGGAGAGACCCAGTACTTC
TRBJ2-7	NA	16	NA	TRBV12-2	CASPTLTITASYEQYF	TGTGCAAGTCCCACACTAACAATCACCGCCAGTTACGAGCAGTACTTC
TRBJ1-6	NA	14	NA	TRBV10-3	CAIRGDSSNSPLHF	TGTGCCATCAGGGGGGACTCGAGTAATTCACCCCTCCACTTT
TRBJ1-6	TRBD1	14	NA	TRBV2	CASTGQGGRSPLHF	TGTGCCAGCACCGGACAGGGGGGAAGGTCACCCCTCCACTTT
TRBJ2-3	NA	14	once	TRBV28	CASSLGQPTDTQYF	TGTGCCAGCAGTTTAGGACAGCCCACAGATACGCAGTATTTT
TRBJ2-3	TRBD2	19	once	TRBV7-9	CASSRGGLAGGRPSDTQYF	TGTGCCAGCAGCCGGGGGGGACTAGCGGGAGGCCGCCCCTCAGATACGCAGTATTTT
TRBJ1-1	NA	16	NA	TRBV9	CASSVESGQMNTEAFF	TGTGCCAGCAGCGTAGAGTCAGGACAGATGAACACTGAAGCTTTCTTT
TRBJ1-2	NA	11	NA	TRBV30	CAWSAGSGYTF	TGTGCCTGGAGTGCAGGGTCGGGCTACACCTTC
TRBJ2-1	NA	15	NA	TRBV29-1	CSVSQRLARYNEQFF	TGCAGCGTGTCGCAGAGATTAGCAAGATACAATGAGCAGTTCTTC
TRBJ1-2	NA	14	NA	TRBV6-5	CASRSLPTNYGYTF	TGTGCCAGCAGAAGCCTACCAACTAACTATGGCTACACCTTC
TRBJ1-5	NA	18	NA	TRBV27	CASSSLTKDGETNQPQHF	TGTGCCAGCAGTTCACTTACAAAAGACGGAGAAACTAATCAGCCCCAGCATTTT
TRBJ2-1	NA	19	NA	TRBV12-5	CASGLVGKMTDQQDGEQFF	TGTGCTAGTGGTTTGGTAGGTAAGATGACAGATCAACAAGACGGTGAGCAGTTCTTC
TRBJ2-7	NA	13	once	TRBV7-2	CASSRRGGYEQYF	TGTGCCAGCAGCCGCCGCGGCGGTTACGAGCAGTACTTC
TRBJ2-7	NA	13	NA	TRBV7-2	CASSSLQGSEQYF	TGTGCCAGCAGCTCCCTACAGGGCTCAGAGCAGTACTTC
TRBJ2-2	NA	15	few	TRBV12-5	CASGLVLAETGELFF	TGTGCTAGTGGTTTGGTTCTAGCTGAGACCGGGGAGCTGTTTTTT
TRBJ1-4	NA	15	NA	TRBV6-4	CASSELPGTNEKLFF	TGTGCCAGCAGCGAACTCCCGGGAACTAATGAAAAACTGTTTTTT
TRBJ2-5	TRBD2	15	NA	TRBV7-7	CASSLGAGGPETQYF	TGTGCCAGCAGCTTGGGAGCGGGGGGGCCAGAGACCCAGTACTTC
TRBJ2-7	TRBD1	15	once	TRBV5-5	CASSFMGQTSYEQYF	TGTGCCAGCAGCTTCATGGGACAGACCTCCTACGAGCAGTACTTC
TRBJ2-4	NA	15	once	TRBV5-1	CASSPGGATWDIQYF	TGCGCCAGCAGCCCGGGGGGCGCGACTTGGGACATTCAGTACTTC
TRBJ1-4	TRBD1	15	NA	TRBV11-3	CASSSRTGSNEKLFF	TGTGCCAGCAGCTCTAGGACAGGAAGTAATGAAAAACTGTTTTTT
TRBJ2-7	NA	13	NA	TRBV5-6	CASSTGLTYEQYF	TGTGCCAGCAGCACAGGGCTAACCTACGAGCAGTACTTC
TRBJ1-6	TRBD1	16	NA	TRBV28	CASSLRDRAQNSPLHF	TGTGCCAGCAGTTTAAGGGACAGGGCTCAAAATTCACCCCTCCACTTT
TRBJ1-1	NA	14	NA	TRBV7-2	CASSLRGVRTEAFF	TGTGCCAGCAGCTTACGGGGGGTTAGGACTGAAGCTTTCTTT
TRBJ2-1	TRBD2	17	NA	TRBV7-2	CASSLVPGGGNYNEQFF	TGTGCCAGCAGCTTAGTTCCCGGCGGGGGAAACTACAATGAGCAGTTCTTC
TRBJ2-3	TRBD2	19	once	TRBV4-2	CASSPGLAGGPLSTDTQYF	TGTGCCAGCAGCCCGGGACTAGCGGGGGGACCCTTAAGCACAGATACGCAGTATTTT
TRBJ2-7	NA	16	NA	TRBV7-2	CASSTSLGLSLYEQYF	TGTGCCAGCAGCACCTCACTGGGGCTGAGCCTTTACGAGCAGTACTTC
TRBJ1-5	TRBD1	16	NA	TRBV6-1	CASSARDRGSNQPQHF	TGTGCCAGCAGTGCCAGGGACAGGGGAAGCAATCAGCCCCAGCATTTT
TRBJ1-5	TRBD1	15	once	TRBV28	CASKPDRGWNQPQHF	TGTGCCAGCAAACCGGACAGGGGATGGAATCAGCCCCAGCATTTT
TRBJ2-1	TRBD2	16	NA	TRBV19	CASSIWISGRANEQFF	TGTGCCAGTAGTATCTGGATTAGCGGGAGGGCAAATGAGCAGTTCTTC
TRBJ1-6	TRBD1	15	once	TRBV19	CASSIQTGASSPLHF	TGTGCCAGTAGTATTCAAACAGGGGCCAGTTCACCCCTCCACTTT
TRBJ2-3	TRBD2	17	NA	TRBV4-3	CASSQRGLAGVTDTQYF	TGCGCCAGCAGCCAAAGGGGACTAGCGGGGGTCACAGATACGCAGTATTTT
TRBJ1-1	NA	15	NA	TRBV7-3	CASSSSGREGTEAFF	TGTGCCAGCAGCTCCTCCGGGAGGGAGGGGACTGAAGCTTTCTTT
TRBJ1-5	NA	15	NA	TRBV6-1	CASSEGGGGNQPQHF	TGTGCCAGCAGTGAAGGAGGGGGGGGGAATCAGCCCCAGCATTTT
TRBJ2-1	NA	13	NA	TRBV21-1	CASSRQQGNEQFF	TGTGCCAGCAGCCGTCAACAGGGCAATGAGCAGTTCTTC
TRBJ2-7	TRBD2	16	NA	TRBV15	CATSSRLAGASYEQYF	TGTGCCACCAGCAGCCGACTAGCGGGAGCCTCCTACGAGCAGTACTTC
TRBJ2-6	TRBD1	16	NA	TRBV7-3	CASSLRTGSGANVLTF	TGTGCCAGCAGCCTCAGGACAGGGTCTGGGGCCAACGTCCTGACTTTC
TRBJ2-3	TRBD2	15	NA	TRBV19	CASSMGGGPTDTQYF	TGTGCCAGTAGTATGGGCGGGGGGCCCACAGATACGCAGTATTTT
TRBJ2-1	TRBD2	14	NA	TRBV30	CAWSGTSGYYEQFF	TGTGCCTGGAGTGGGACTAGCGGGTACTATGAGCAGTTCTTC
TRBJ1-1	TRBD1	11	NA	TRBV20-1	CSAPGGTEAFF	TGCAGTGCTCCAGGGGGAACTGAAGCTTTCTTT
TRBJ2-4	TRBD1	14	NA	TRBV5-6	CASRPTGSRNIQYF	TGTGCCAGCAGGCCGACAGGGAGTCGGAACATTCAGTACTTC
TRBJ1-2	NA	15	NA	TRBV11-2	CASSLVSRHIYGYTF	TGTGCCAGCAGCTTAGTTTCTCGACACATCTATGGCTACACCTTC
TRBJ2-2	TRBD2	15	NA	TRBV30	CAWSEKRGVTGELFF	TGTGCCTGGAGTGAAAAGCGGGGTGTCACCGGGGAGCTGTTTTTT
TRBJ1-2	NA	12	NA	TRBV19	CASSTVSYGYTF	TGTGCCAGTAGTACAGTATCCTATGGCTACACCTTC
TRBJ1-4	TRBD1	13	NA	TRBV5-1	CASRGQGLEKLFF	TGCGCCAGCAGAGGACAGGGATTAGAAAAACTGTTTTTT
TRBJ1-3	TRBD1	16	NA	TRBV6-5	CASSYSNRGGRNTIYF	TGTGCCAGCAGTTACTCGAACAGGGGAGGTAGAAACACCATATATTTT
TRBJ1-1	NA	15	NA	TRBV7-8	CASRAQGTMNTEAFF	TGTGCCAGCAGAGCACAGGGAACGATGAACACTGAAGCTTTCTTT
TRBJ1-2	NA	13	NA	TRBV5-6	CASSPRQDYGYTF	TGTGCCAGCAGCCCCCGACAAGACTATGGCTACACCTTC
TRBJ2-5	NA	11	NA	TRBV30	CAWSVLETQYF	TGTGCCTGGAGTGTACTGGAGACCCAGTACTTC
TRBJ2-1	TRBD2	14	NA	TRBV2	CASTGLAGGTEQFF	TGTGCCAGCACCGGACTAGCGGGAGGAACCGAGCAGTTCTTC
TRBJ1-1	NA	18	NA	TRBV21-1	CASSAPGGTHHLNTEAFF	TGTGCCAGCAGCGCCCCGGGGGGAACCCACCACTTGAACACTGAAGCTTTCTTT
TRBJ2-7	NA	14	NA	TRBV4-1	CASSQSRTESEQYF	TGCGCCAGCAGCCAATCCCGGACAGAGTCCGAGCAGTACTTC